The present T cell receptor (beta chain) was sequenced within a study of CD4 T cells in relation to SARS-CoV-2 and coronaviruses. CD4+ T cells from unexposed donors were obtained before the COVID-19 pandemic (2011-2018). TCRdb keeps only in-frame clones here, not all; method: immunoSEQ multiplex PCR. The sample yields roughly 63,000 clones, about 94% seen once. The CDR3 spans 13 residues. Germline values: CDR1 LGHDT, CDR2 YNNKEL (reference sequence). V was pared by 1 base and J by 7 bases, with 10 bases between. Study-level findings and limits: SARS-CoV-2-driven expansion was significantly weaker in crossreactive than monoreactive clones.

About this clone itself: Antigen specificity is unknown.

The specimen sequenced was naive CD4+ T cells from PBMCs. Subset of the sample: naive CD4+ T cells isolated by negative enrichment. The V and J genes are TRBV3-1 (or the pseudogene TRBV3-2) and TRBJ1-2, with D perhaps matching TRBD1 (5 bases). This TCR was recovered from a human donor in good health. CDR3 sequence (DNA): TGTGCCAGCAGCCAAGCAGGGCTCGGTGGCTACACCTTC. Protein product: CASSQAGLGGYTF.